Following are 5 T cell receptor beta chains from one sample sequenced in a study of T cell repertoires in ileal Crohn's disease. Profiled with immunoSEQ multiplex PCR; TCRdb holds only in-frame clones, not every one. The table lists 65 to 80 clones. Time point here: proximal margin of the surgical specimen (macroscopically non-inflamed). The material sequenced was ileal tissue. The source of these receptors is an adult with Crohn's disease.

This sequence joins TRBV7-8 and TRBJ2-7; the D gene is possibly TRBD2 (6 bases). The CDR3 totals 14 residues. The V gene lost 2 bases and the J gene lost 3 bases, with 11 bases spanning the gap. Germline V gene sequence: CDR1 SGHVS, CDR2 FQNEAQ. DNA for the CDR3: TGTGCCAGCAGCTTAAGGGACTCCTTCTACGAGCAGTACTTC. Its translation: CASSLRDSFYEQYF.

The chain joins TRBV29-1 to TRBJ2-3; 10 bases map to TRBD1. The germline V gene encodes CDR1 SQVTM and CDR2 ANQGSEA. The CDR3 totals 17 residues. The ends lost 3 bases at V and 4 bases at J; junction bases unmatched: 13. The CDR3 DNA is TGCAGCGTTGACTCTAGCAGACAGGGGGCGCGATCAGATACGCAGTATTTT. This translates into CSVDSSRQGARSDTQYF.

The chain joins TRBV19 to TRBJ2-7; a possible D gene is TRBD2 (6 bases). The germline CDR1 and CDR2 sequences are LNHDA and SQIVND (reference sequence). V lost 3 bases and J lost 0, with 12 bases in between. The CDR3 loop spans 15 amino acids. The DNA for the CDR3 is TGTGCCAGTAGTATGGGGACTGATTACTCCTACGAGCAGTACTTC. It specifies CASSMGTDYSYEQYF.

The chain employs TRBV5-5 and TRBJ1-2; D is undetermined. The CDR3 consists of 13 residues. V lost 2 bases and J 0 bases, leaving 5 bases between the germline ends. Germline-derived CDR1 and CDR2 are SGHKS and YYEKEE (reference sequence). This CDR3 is CASSFRANYGYTF. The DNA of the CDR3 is TGTGCCAGCAGCTTTCGGGCTAACTATGGCTACACCTTC.

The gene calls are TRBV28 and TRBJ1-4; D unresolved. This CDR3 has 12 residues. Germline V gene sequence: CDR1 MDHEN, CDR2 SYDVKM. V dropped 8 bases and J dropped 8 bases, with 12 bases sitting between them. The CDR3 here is CASQQPPEKLFF. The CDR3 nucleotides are TGTGCCAGCCAGCAACCCCCGGAAAAACTGTTTTTT.